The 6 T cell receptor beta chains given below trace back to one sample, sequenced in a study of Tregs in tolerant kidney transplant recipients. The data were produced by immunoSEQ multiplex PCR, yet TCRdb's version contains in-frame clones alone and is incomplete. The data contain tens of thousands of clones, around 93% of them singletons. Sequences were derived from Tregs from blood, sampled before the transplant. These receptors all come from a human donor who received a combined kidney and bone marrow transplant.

CDR3 residues: CASSLSQGNSGNTIYF. The CDR3 DNA sequence: TGTGCCAGCAGTTTATCACAGGGAAACTCTGGAAACACCATATATTTT. The V call is TRBV6-5, the J call TRBJ1-3; D is possibly TRBD1 (6 bases). The V gene's germline CDR1 is MNHEY and CDR2 SVGAGI. The CDR3 loop spans 16 amino acids. Trimming took 4 bases from V and 0 from J, leaving 13 bases between them.

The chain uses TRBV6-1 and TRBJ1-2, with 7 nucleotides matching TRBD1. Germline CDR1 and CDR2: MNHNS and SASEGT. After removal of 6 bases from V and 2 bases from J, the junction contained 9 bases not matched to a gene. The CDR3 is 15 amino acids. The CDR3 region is CASSLTGMTNYGYTF. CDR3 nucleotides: TGTGCCAGCAGCTTGACAGGGATGACGAACTATGGCTACACCTTC.

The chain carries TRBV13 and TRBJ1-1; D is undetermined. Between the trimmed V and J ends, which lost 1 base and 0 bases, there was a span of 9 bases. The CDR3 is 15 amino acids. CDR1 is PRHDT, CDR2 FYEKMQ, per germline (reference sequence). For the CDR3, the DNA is TGTGCCAGCAGCTTAGCCCCGGTGATGAACACTGAAGCTTTCTTT. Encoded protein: CASSLAPVMNTEAFF.

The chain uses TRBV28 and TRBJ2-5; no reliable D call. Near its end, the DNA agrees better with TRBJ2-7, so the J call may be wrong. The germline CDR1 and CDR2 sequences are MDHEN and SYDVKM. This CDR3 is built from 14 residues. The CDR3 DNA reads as TGTGCCAGCAGTTGGACCTCTCCCATACTCGAGCAGTACTTC. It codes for CASSWTSPILEQYF.

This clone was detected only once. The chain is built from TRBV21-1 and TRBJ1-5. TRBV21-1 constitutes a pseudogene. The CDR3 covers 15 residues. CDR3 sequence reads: CATRGSSQFNQPQHF. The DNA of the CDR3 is TGTGCCACCAGGGGGAGTTCCCAATTTAATCAGCCCCAGCATTTT.

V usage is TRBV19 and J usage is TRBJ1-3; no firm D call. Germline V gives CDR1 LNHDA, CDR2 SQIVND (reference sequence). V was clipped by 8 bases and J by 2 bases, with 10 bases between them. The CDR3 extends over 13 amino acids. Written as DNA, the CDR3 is TGTGCCAGTCGCCGAGGCCCTGGAAACACCATATATTTT. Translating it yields CASRRGPGNTIYF.